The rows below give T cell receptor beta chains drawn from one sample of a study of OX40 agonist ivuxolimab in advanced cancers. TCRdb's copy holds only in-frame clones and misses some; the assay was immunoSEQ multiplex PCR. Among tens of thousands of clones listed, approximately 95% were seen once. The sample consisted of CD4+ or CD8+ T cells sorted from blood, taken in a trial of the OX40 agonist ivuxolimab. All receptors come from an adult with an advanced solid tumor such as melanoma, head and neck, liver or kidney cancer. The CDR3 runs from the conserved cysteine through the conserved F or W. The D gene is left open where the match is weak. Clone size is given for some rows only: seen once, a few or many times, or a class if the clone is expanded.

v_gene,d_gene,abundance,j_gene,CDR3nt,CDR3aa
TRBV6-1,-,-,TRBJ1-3,TGTGCCGAAAGACCCGAGGGCAGTGTGAGAAACACCATATATTTT,CAERPEGSVRNTIYF
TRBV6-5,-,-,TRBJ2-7,TGTGCCAGCAGTTACCTCGAGTCCTACGAGCAGTACTTC,CASSYLESYEQYF
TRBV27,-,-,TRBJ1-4,TGTGCCAGCAAAGGGACGATGGGGGAAAAACTGTTTTTT,CASKGTMGEKLFF
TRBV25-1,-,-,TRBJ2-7,TGTGCCAGCAGTGACCCCCGGACACGCTCCTACGAGCAGTACTTC,CASSDPRTRSYEQYF
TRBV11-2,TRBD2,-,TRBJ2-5,TGTGCCAGCAGCTCTCGGACCCGTGGGGGGGGAGAGGAGCAGTACTTC,CASSSRTRGGGEEQYF
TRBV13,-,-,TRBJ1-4,TGTGCCAGCAGCTCCTACTCGGGGGGCTACGAAAAACTGTTTTTT,CASSSYSGGYEKLFF
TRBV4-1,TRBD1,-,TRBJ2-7,TGCGCCAGCAGCCCCCGACAGGGCTACGAGCAGTACTTC,CASSPRQGYEQYF
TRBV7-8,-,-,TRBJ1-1,TGTGCCAGCAGCTTCTCGACCACTCCGGCTTTCTTT,CASSFSTTPAFF
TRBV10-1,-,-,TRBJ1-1,TGCGCCAGCAACCGACAGGCGAACACTGAAGCTTTCTTT,CASNRQANTEAFF
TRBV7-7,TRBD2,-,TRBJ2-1,TGTGCTAGCAGTCGGACTAGCGGGAGAGGGAATGAGCAGTTCTTC,CASSRTSGRGNEQFF
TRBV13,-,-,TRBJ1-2,TGTGCCAGCAGCTTAGGTTACCGGGACGGGGGATATGGCTACACCTTC,CASSLGYRDGGYGYTF
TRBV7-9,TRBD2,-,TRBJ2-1,TGTGCCAGCAGCCTTACTAGCGGGAGGCCCCATGAGCAGTTCTTC,CASSLTSGRPHEQFF
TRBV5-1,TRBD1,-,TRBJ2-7,TGCGCCAGCAGCTTGGATGGGGACAGAGCCTACGAGCAGTACTTC,CASSLDGDRAYEQYF
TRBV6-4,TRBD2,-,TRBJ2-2,TGTGCCAGCAGACTAGCGGGAGACACCGGGGAGCTGTTTTTT,CASRLAGDTGELFF
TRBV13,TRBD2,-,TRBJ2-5,TGTGCCAGCAGCGCGGGACGGGGGGATGACCGGGAGACCCAGTACTTC,CASSAGRGDDRETQYF
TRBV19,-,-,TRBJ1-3,TGTGCCAGTAGGAAGCCTGGGAGCTCTGGAAACACCATATATTTT,CASRKPGSSGNTIYF
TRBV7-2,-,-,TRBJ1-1,TGTGCCAGCAGCTTAGAGGCAACTATGAACACTGAAGCTTTCTTT,CASSLEATMNTEAFF
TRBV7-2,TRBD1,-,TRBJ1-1,TGTGCCAGCAGCTTAGTGGGACAGGGAATATTGGACACTGAAGCTTTCTTT,CASSLVGQGILDTEAFF
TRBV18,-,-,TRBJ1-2,TGTGCCAGCCAGGAGGGGAACTATGGCTACACCTTC,CASQEGNYGYTF
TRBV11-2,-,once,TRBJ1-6,TGTGCCAGCACCGGCGGGGGGGTTTCACCCCTCCACTTT,CASTGGGVSPLHF
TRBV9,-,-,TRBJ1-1,TGTGCCAGCAGCGTAGAAGGATCCGACACTGAAGCTTTCTTT,CASSVEGSDTEAFF
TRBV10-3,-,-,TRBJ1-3,TGTGCCATCAGTGAAGACTGGAGCTCTGGAAACACCATATATTTT,CAISEDWSSGNTIYF
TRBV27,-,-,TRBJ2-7,TGTGCCAGCAGTCCTCAGGGACATACCTACGAGCAGTACTTC,CASSPQGHTYEQYF
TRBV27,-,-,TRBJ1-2,TGTGCCAGCAGTACAGGAGGCGTGGGCTACACCTTC,CASSTGGVGYTF
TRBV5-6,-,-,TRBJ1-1,TGTGCCAGCAGCTTGGACAGGACTGAGGCTGAAGCTTTCTTT,CASSLDRTEAEAFF
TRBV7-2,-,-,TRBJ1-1,TGTGCCAGCAGCTTCTGGGACGGGAACATGAACACTGAAGCTTTCTTT,CASSFWDGNMNTEAFF
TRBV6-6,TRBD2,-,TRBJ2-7,TGTGCCAGCGTTAGCGGGAGGGCCTCCTACGAGCAGTACTTC,CASVSGRASYEQYF
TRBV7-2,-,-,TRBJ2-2,TGTGCCAGCAGCCTCTGGGGGGCGGACACCGGGGAGCTGTTTTTT,CASSLWGADTGELFF
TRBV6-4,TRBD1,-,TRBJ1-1,TGTGCCAGCAGTCCTTCGACAGGGCCGAACACTGAAGCTTTCTTT,CASSPSTGPNTEAFF
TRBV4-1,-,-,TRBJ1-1,TGCGCCAGCAGCCAAGACGCTATCAGGACAGTGAACACTGAAGCTTTCTTT,CASSQDAIRTVNTEAFF
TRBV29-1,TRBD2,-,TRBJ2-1,TGCAGCGTTGATGGCGGGAGGGTCGGCAATGAGCAGTTCTTC,CSVDGGRVGNEQFF
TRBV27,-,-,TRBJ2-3,TGTGCCAGCAGTCTAAGGGTTCCCCCAGATACGCAGTATTTT,CASSLRVPPDTQYF
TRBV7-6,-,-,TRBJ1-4,TGTGCCAGCAGCCCATCCGCAGGGCCTAATGAAAAACTGTTTTTT,CASSPSAGPNEKLFF
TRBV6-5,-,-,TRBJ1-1,TGTGCCAGCAGTTACATTGGAAGGACTGAAGCTTTCTTT,CASSYIGRTEAFF
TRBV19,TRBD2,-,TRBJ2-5,TGTGCCAGCAGCCTGTACGGGGGGGAAGGAGAGACCCAGTACTTC,CASSLYGGEGETQYF
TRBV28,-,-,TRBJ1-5,TGTGCCAGCTGCACATGGTGGGGGGGCAATCAGCCCCAGCATTTT,CASCTWWGGNQPQHF
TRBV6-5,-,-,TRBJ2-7,TGTGCCAGCAGTCAACGGTCCTCCTACGAGCAGTACTTC,CASSQRSSYEQYF
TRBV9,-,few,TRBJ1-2,TGTGCCAGCAGCGTGGGCTATGGCTACACCTTC,CASSVGYGYTF
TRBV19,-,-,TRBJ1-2,TGTGCCAGTAGTATAGCCGCGACAGTCTCCTATGGCTACACCTTC,CASSIAATVSYGYTF
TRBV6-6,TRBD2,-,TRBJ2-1,TGTGCCAGCAGTTACTGGACTCCGGGAGGGAATGAGCAGTTCTTC,CASSYWTPGGNEQFF
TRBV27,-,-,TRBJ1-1,TGTGCCAGCAAATACGGGAAGCTGAACACTGAAGCTTTCTTT,CASKYGKLNTEAFF
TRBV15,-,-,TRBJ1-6,TGTGCCACCAGCAGAGATTGGGGGTCGTATAATTCACCCCTCCACTTT,CATSRDWGSYNSPLHF
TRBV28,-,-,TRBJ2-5,TGTGCCAGCAGTTTGGGGGGCCGAGAGACCCAGTACTTC,CASSLGGRETQYF
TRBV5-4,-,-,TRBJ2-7,TGTGCCAGCAGCTGGGGACGGTCCTACGAGCAGTACTTC,CASSWGRSYEQYF
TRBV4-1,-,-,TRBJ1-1,TGCGCCAGCAGCCGAGGAGGCACAGGGAACACTGAAGCTTTCTTT,CASSRGGTGNTEAFF
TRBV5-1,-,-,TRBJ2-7,TGCGCCAGCAGCTTGGTCCTGGGGAACTCCTACGAGCAGTACTTC,CASSLVLGNSYEQYF
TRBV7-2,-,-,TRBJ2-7,TGTGCCAGCAGCGACGAACGGTCCTACGAGCAGTACTTC,CASSDERSYEQYF
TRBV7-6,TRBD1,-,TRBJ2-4,TGTGCCAGCAGCCCCAACAGGGGTACAGCCAAAAACATTCAGTACTTC,CASSPNRGTAKNIQYF
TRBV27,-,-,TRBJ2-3,TGTGCCAGCAGTTTAAGGGTCACAGATACGCAGTATTTT,CASSLRVTDTQYF